These T cell receptor beta chains were read from a single sample in a study of blood T cells in healthy people across ages. TCRdb called the 5' RACE reads again in MiXCR, with one record for every CDR3 protein. The table shows about 970,000 distinct CDR3 sequences, with 51% occurring only once. Sequenced input: blood. The receptors originated from a woman aged 60-70 years in good health. Both conserved end residues are part of each CDR3. A D gene is named only where the DNA matches it firmly. Not every row has a clone size; where given, it reads once, few, many or a size class.

j_call v_call cdr3_length clone_size d_call cdr3_nt cdr3_aa
TRBJ2-5 TRBV7-2 13 NA NA TGTACCAGCAGCTTCCGTAGCGGAGAGACCCAGTACTTC CTSSFRSGETQYF
TRBJ2-5 TRBV12-3/TRBV12-4 14 NA TRBD1 TGTGCCAGCAGTGTGGACAGGGGGTCCGAGACCCAGTACTTC CASSVDRGSETQYF
TRBJ2-6 TRBV29-1 16 NA TRBD1 TGCAGCCATGATACCAGGGGGCGTTCTGGGGCCAACGTCCTGACTTTC CSHDTRGRSGANVLTF
TRBJ2-7 TRBV25-1 16 NA NA TGTGCCAGCAGTGGAACCTTTGCCGGGTCTTCCTACGAGCAGTACTTC CASSGTFAGSSYEQYF
TRBJ2-7 TRBV20-1 14 NA TRBD1 TGCAGTGCTAGAGCCGGGACAGGACCTCGGGAGCAGTACTTC CSARAGTGPREQYF
TRBJ2-3 TRBV21-1 15 NA NA TGTGCCAGCAGCAAAGCTGAGCGGCTCCCAGATACGCAGTATTTT CASSKAERLPDTQYF
TRBJ2-1 TRBV12-3/TRBV12-4 16 NA NA TGTGCCAGCAGTTTCACCTCGGGGAGCTCCTACAATGAGCAGTTCTTC CASSFTSGSSYNEQFF
TRBJ1-4 TRBV5-1 15 few TRBD1 TGCGCCAGCAGCTACAAACAGGGGGCGGGTGAAAAACTGTTTTTT CASSYKQGAGEKLFF
TRBJ1-4 TRBV4-2 18 NA TRBD1 TGTGCCAGCGGCCAAGAAGGGGCAGCGGACAGGCGGTCCGGAAAACTGTTTTTT CASGQEGAADRRSGKLFF
TRBJ2-7 TRBV30 18 few TRBD2 TGTGCCTGGAGTACCTGGACTAGCGGGAGGGCCGGTGAGCGAGAGCAGTACTTC CAWSTWTSGRAGEREQYF
TRBJ2-4 TRBV30 15 NA NA TGTGCCTGGAGTGTAGGCGGGGCAGCCAAAAACATTCAGTACTTC CAWSVGGAAKNIQYF
TRBJ2-5 TRBV20-1 15 once NA TGCAGTGCTCAAGTCACAGGGATGGGTGAAGAGACCCAGTACTTC CSAQVTGMGEETQYF
TRBJ2-3 TRBV6-5 13 few NA TGTGCCAGCAGCCGCGACCCGGAGAGTACGCAGTATTTT CASSRDPESTQYF
TRBJ2-5 TRBV7-8 17 NA TRBD1 TGTGCCAGCAGCTCGACAGGGCCCCAGGATGGCCAAGAGACCCAGTACTTC CASSSTGPQDGQETQYF
TRBJ2-7 TRBV21-1 14 NA NA TGTGCCAGCAGCGCCGGAGACGGGCCCTACGAGCAGTACTTC CASSAGDGPYEQYF
TRBJ1-2 TRBV7-6 15 NA NA TGTGCCAGCAGCCCCTCCCCGGGGGCTAACTATGGCTACACCTTC CASSPSPGANYGYTF
TRBJ2-7 TRBV18 15 NA NA TGTGCCAGCTCATCCAGCCCCGGGTTCTCTTCCGAGCAGTACTTC CASSSSPGFSSEQYF
TRBJ2-1 TRBV20-1 16 NA TRBD2 TGCAGTGCTAGACTAGCGGGAGGGCCCATTTACAATGAGCAGTTCTTC CSARLAGGPIYNEQFF
TRBJ1-2 TRBV6-5 15 NA NA TGTGCCAGCAGTTACGCGAGAAGTCAGACATATGGCTACACCTTC CASSYARSQTYGYTF
TRBJ1-1 TRBV12-3/TRBV12-4 13 few NA TGTGCCAGTCGAACATTTGCCGACACTGAAGCTTTCTTT CASRTFADTEAFF
TRBJ2-7 TRBV20-1 11 NA NA TGTTGTGGCGAGAGCTCCTACGAGCAGTACTTC CCGESSYEQYF
TRBJ2-7 TRBV29-1 16 NA TRBD2 TGCAGCGTTGAAGGGACTCCAGCGGGGGAGAGTTACGAGCAGTACTTC CSVEGTPAGESYEQYF
TRBJ1-5 TRBV7-9 13 few NA TGTGCCAGCAGCCATCCAGGGATTCAGCCCCAGCATTTT CASSHPGIQPQHF
TRBJ2-5 TRBV6-2/TRBV6-3 14 NA NA TGTGCCAGCAGTTTTTCGGACACTAGAGAGACCCAGTACTTC CASSFSDTRETQYF
TRBJ2-3 TRBV11-2 15 few TRBD2 TGTGCCAGCAGATTCCGGGGGGGACACACAGATACGCAGTATTTT CASRFRGGHTDTQYF
TRBJ2-3 TRBV20-1 11 NA NA TGCAGTGCTAGAGGGGGAGATACGCATTATTTT CSARGGDTHYF
TRBJ2-5 TRBV29-1 11 NA NA TGCAGCGTTGTTGTTATCAATGAGCAGTACTTC CSVVVINEQYF
TRBJ2-1 TRBV2 16 NA TRBD2 TGTGCCAGCAGCGGACTAGCGGGCAAGGCCCAAAATGAGCAGTTCTTC CASSGLAGKAQNEQFF
TRBJ1-4 TRBV18 13 once NA TGTGCCAGCTCACCGTCGAGGATTGAAAAACTGTTTTTT CASSPSRIEKLFF
TRBJ2-6 TRBV4-3 11 few NA TGCGCCAGCAGCCAAGCCTCCGTCCTGACTTTC CASSQASVLTF
TRBJ2-7 TRBV27 14 NA NA TGTGCCAGCAGCCAGGGGATTCCGGGCTACGAGCAGTACTTC CASSQGIPGYEQYF
TRBJ2-1 TRBV6-2/TRBV6-3 16 NA NA TGTGCCAGCAGGGACTACGGGGGTCAGGGCCACAATGAGCAGTTCTTC CASRDYGGQGHNEQFF
TRBJ1-5 TRBV15 17 NA TRBD1 TGTGCCACCAGCAGTACGAAGGGGACAGTTGAAAATCAGCCCCAGCATTTT CATSSTKGTVENQPQHF
TRBJ2-7 TRBV12-3/TRBV12-4 14 NA NA TGTGCCAGCAGAAGCACGGGTGCGCGCTACGAGCAGTACTTC CASRSTGARYEQYF
TRBJ1-4 TRBV7-9 16 NA TRBD1 TGTGCCAGCAGCTACGGACAGGGGGCCAATAATGAAAAACTGTTTTTT CASSYGQGANNEKLFF
TRBJ2-7 TRBV13 15 NA TRBD2 TGTGCCAGCAGAAGGACTAGCGGTCCCTCCTACGAGCAGTACTTC CASRRTSGPSYEQYF
TRBJ2-3 TRBV29-1 12 NA NA TGCAGCGTTGGGGAGTTCACAGATGCGCAGTATTTT CSVGEFTDAQYF
TRBJ1-2 TRBV4-3 13 few NA TGCGCCAGCAGCCAAGGAGCTGACTATGGCTACACCTTC CASSQGADYGYTF
TRBJ2-5 TRBV3-1 19 NA TRBD2 TGTGCCAGCAGCCCTATCAGTAGCGGGAGGACAGCGGGAAGAGATACCCAGTACTTC CASSPISSGRTAGRDTQYF
TRBJ2-1 TRBV7-8 13 NA NA TGTGCCAGCAGCTTAGGTGACGGCAATACGCAGTTCTTC CASSLGDGNTQFF
TRBJ2-3 TRBV9 16 once TRBD2 TGTGCCAGCAGCGTAGTCGTCGCGGGAGGGTCAGATACGCAGTATTTT CASSVVVAGGSDTQYF
TRBJ2-2 TRBV13 19 few TRBD2 TGTGCCAGCAGCTTTGGCGTGACAGTTGGGAGGGCCTACACCGGGGAGCTGTTTTTT CASSFGVTVGRAYTGELFF
TRBJ2-7 TRBV5-1 15 NA NA TGCGCCAGCAGCTTGGTTAAGACAGGAGTTGACGAGCAGTACTTC CASSLVKTGVDEQYF
TRBJ2-5 TRBV28 16 NA TRBD2 TGTGCCAGCGGGAGGCCTAGCGGGACAAGAAAGGAGACCCAGTACTTC CASGRPSGTRKETQYF
TRBJ2-7 TRBV7-2 16 few NA TGTGCCAGCAGCTTAGCATTCAGGGACAATGACTACGAGCAGTACTTC CASSLAFRDNDYEQYF
TRBJ2-1 TRBV7-7 19 few NA TGTGCCAGCAGCTTATGGGAGTGGGGGGGAAGGGGGTCCTACAATGAGCAGTTCTTC CASSLWEWGGRGSYNEQFF
TRBJ1-2 TRBV5-1 15 NA TRBD1 TGCGCCAGCAGCAGGATCTCCGGGGACAGCTATGGCTACACCTTC CASSRISGDSYGYTF
TRBJ2-7 TRBV7-9 11 many NA TGTGCCAGCAGCGTAGACTACGAGCAGTACTTC CASSVDYEQYF
TRBJ2-5 TRBV27 15 few TRBD2 TGTGCCAGCAGTGGCGGGACTAGCGAGCTAGAGACCCAGTACTTC CASSGGTSELETQYF
TRBJ2-5 TRBV14 15 NA NA TGTGCCAGCAGCCAAGGCGGGACACTTAAAGAGACCCAGTACTTC CASSQGGTLKETQYF
TRBJ2-5 TRBV29-1 17 NA TRBD2 TGCAGCGTTGAAGACCCGATGGGGACTAGCTTGGGTAATGAGCAGTACTTC CSVEDPMGTSLGNEQYF